What follows are 19 T cell receptor beta chains derived from one specimen sequenced in a study of CD8 T cells in Susac syndrome (dated by TCRdb to between 2018 and 2021). Libraries were constructed by the immunoSEQ multiplex PCR assay. RNA was extracted using the RNeasy kit, and about 0.45 to 1 ug of the RNA was reverse transcribed with random hexamers. The public reads were run again by TCRdb, first through fastp at Q25 and then through MiXCR, and only productive beta chains were kept. When rows share a CDR3 protein, they turn into one entry using the most common DNA and genes. Within this sample are some 450,000 distinct CDR3 sequences, with more than 80% of them counted one time only. About 0.12% of the sample is held by the ten biggest clonotypes. Material for sequencing was CD8+ T cells from PBMCs. The source of these receptors is a human donor with multiple sclerosis.

In this sample, this clonotype turned up once. This chain links TRBV9 with TRBJ2-3, with a possible D match to TRBD2 (6 bases). Trimming cost V 0 bases and J 6 bases, with 14 bases left between them. Germline loops: CDR1 SGDLS, CDR2 YYNGEE. This CDR3 comprises 15 residues. The CDR3 here is CASSVGREDPDTQYF. CDR3 DNA sequence: TGTGCCAGCAGCGTAGGCAGGGAGGACCCGGATACGCAGTATTTT.

V gene TRBV6-2 or TRBV6-3 combines with J gene TRBJ2-7; D is ambiguous. The germline V gene encodes CDR1 MNHEY and CDR2 SVGEGT. The CDR3 totals 13 residues. V was pared by 2 bases and J by 2 bases, with 7 bases between. The CDR3 loop is CASSYTLTYEQYF. The CDR3 bases are TGTGCCAGCAGTTACACCCTTACCTACGAGCAGTACTTC.

The chain carries TRBV29-1 and TRBJ2-7, with 11 bases fitting TRBD2. There are 16 residues in the CDR3. V lost 6 bases and J lost 2; bases outside the gene matches: 12. The V gene's germline CDR1 is SQVTM and CDR2 ANQGSEA. The CDR3 nucleotides are TGCAGCGTCGTTCGACCACTAGCGGGGGCAACCTACGAGCAGTACTTC. It yields the protein CSVVRPLAGATYEQYF.

This chain links TRBV12-3 or TRBV12-4 with TRBJ1-2, with D possibly being TRBD1 (5 bases). V dropped 4 bases and J dropped 3 bases, with 9 bases sitting between them. CDR3 size: 13 residues. This CDR3 is CASSSGTDYGYTF. CDR3 DNA sequence: TGTGCCAGCAGTTCCGGGACGGACTATGGCTACACCTTC.

The rearrangement joins TRBV19 to TRBJ1-2; D is possibly TRBD1 (5 bases). CDR3 size: 14 residues. The germline CDR1 and CDR2 sequences are LNHDA and SQIVND (reference sequence). The V end lost 3 bases, the J end lost 8 bases, and 16 bases lay between the germline ends. CDR3 nucleotides: TGTGCCAGTAGTATGTCCCCCACAGGTTGGGGCTACACCTTC. It encodes CASSMSPTGWGYTF.

V and J are TRBV6-5 and TRBJ2-5; TRBD2 aligns across 14 bases. CDR3 length: 18 residues. V shed 2 bases and J 2 bases; nucleotides not matched to a gene: 7. CDR1 and CDR2 (germline): MNHEY, SVGAGI. DNA of the CDR3: TGTGCCAGCAGTTACGGACTAGCGGGGGGAGAGAGGCAAGAGACCCAGTACTTC. Translated: CASSYGLAGGERQETQYF.

This clonotype came up once. In DNA form, the CDR3 reads TGTGCCAGTATCCCACCGGGCCGGCGGGACACTGAAGCTTTCTTT. It codes for CASIPPGRRDTEAFF. The J gene is TRBJ1-1, the V gene TRBV19; D call uncertain. Germline V CDR1 and CDR2: LNHDA, SQIVND (reference sequence). The V gene lost 7 bases and the J gene lost 3 bases, with 18 bases spanning the gap. The CDR3 runs to 15 residues.

The chain employs TRBV5-6 and TRBJ1-1; D is undetermined. Deletions cut 0 bases from V and 3 bases from J, with 9 bases between. Germline V CDR1 and CDR2: SGHDT, YYEEEE. This CDR3 spans 14 amino acids. This chain's CDR3 is CASSLGQFYTEAFF. CDR3 nucleotides: TGTGCCAGCAGCTTGGGGCAGTTTTACACTGAAGCTTTCTTT.

This rearrangement joins TRBV28 to TRBJ2-1, with TRBD1 matching over 7 bases. The CDR3 has 15 amino acids. J gave up 4 bases and V 5 bases, and 8 bases lay outside the gene matches. CDR1 MDHEN and CDR2 SYDVKM come from the germline V gene. The CDR3 here is CASSPRPGQYNEQFF. CDR3 coding DNA: TGTGCCAGCAGTCCAAGACCGGGACAGTACAATGAGCAGTTCTTC.

This chain connects TRBV30 to TRBJ1-1; unclear D gene. V lost 0 bases and J 4 bases, leaving 9 bases between the germline ends. CDR1 GTSNPN and CDR2 SVGIG come from the germline V gene (reference sequence). The CDR3 has 13 residues. The CDR3 nucleotides read TGTGCCTGGAGTGTACTCTCCCCCACTGAAGCTTTCTTT. Encoded protein: CAWSVLSPTEAFF.

This clonotype was counted a single time. The gene calls are TRBV2 and TRBJ2-5; D is possibly TRBD1 or TRBD2 (6 bases each). The CDR3 has 15 residues. V was pared by 10 bases and J by 2 bases, with 20 bases between. Germline V gene lookup returns CDR1 SNHLY and CDR2 FYNNEI. CDR3 region: CATRTLRGRQETQYF. CDR3 coding DNA: TGTGCCACCAGGACACTACGGGGGCGGCAAGAGACCCAGTACTTC.

J is TRBJ2-5 and V is TRBV29-1; D is unresolved. Germline values: CDR1 SQVTM, CDR2 ANQGSEA. Trimming cost V 4 bases and J 0 bases, with 3 bases left between them. CDR3 length equals 11 residues. Here the CDR3 reads CSVGDQETQYF. The CDR3 bases are TGCAGCGTTGGAGACCAAGAGACCCAGTACTTC.

The chain employs TRBV19 and TRBJ2-1, with 8 bases fitting TRBD2. V lost 0 bases to trimming and J lost 2 bases; unmatched junction nucleotides: 3. This CDR3 is 16 amino acids long. Germline CDR1 and CDR2: LNHDA and SQIVND (reference sequence). The CDR3 is CASSIEERGPYNEQFF. In DNA, the CDR3 is TGTGCCAGTAGTATAGAGGAGCGGGGGCCCTACAATGAGCAGTTCTTC.

The chain uses TRBV27 and TRBJ1-4; D call uncertain. The CDR3 is made up of 13 amino acids. Trimming removed 1 base at V and 7 bases at J, with 7 bases between. Germline CDR1 MNHEY, CDR2 SMNVEV (reference sequence). CDR3 bases: TGTGCCAGCAGTTTATTTCGGGCTGAAAAACTGTTTTTT. It is translated as CASSLFRAEKLFF.

The chain joins TRBV27 to TRBJ2-7; D perhaps matches TRBD1 (6 bases). V was shortened by 6 bases and J by 3 bases, with 15 bases between the two germline ends. The germline V gene has CDR1 MNHEY and CDR2 SMNVEV (reference sequence). The CDR3 totals 14 residues. CDR3 protein: CASRSEQGNYEQYF. For the CDR3, the DNA is TGTGCCAGCAGATCCGAACAGGGAAACTACGAGCAGTACTTC.

This rearrangement joins TRBV6-1 to TRBJ2-7, with D uncertain. Germline assignment: CDR1 MNHNS and CDR2 SASEGT. The CDR3 is made up of 16 amino acids. Deletions cut 3 bases from V and 5 bases from J, with 20 bases between. The DNA for the CDR3 is TGTGCCAGCAGTGAGAGCGAAAACCGTTCTTTGGACGAGCAGTACTTC. It codes for CASSESENRSLDEQYF.

V gene TRBV19 combines with J gene TRBJ1-5; 7 bases align to TRBD1. V shed 0 bases, J shed 7 bases, and the junction held 6 bases outside the gene matches. Germline lookup yields CDR1 LNHDA and CDR2 SQIVND (reference sequence). This CDR3 spans 15 amino acids. CDR3 region: CASSIDLTGAQPQHF. The CDR3 DNA is TGTGCCAGTAGTATAGATCTAACAGGGGCCCAGCCCCAGCATTTT.

The chain uses TRBV3-1 and TRBJ1-5; D is ambiguous. V lost 0 bases and J lost 0, with 15 bases in between. The CDR3 loop spans 18 amino acids. CDR1 is LGHDT, CDR2 YNNKEL, per germline (reference sequence). DNA for the CDR3: TGTGCCAGCAGCCAAGATCCGGTTGAAGGGTATAGCAATCAGCCCCAGCATTTT. It encodes CASSQDPVEGYSNQPQHF.

The chain has TRBV14 and TRBJ2-7; D is possibly TRBD1 (6 bases). Germline V gene sequence: CDR1 SGHDN, CDR2 FVKESK. The CDR3 consists of 15 residues. Trimming took 5 bases from V and 6 from J, leaving 20 bases between them. In DNA form, the CDR3 reads TGTGCCAGCAGCTATAGGACAGTATCGATGTCCGAGCAGTACTTC. Its protein is CASSYRTVSMSEQYF.